This T cell receptor beta chain was profiled in a study of human T cells and chemical hapten exposure. Study findings and constraints: The presence of alopecia in the donors means their immune response may differ from healthy people's. Positively correlated with patch test score were the counts of PT1 expanded TCRs. Expanded TCRs produced significantly more large CDR3 similarity clusters than controls did.

One entry per CDR3 protein, called by TCRdb with MiXCR from the RACE reads. The profile shows 100,000 or so distinct CDR3 sequences, 8% to 11% of them singletons. This clonotype was counted many times. What it binds is unknown. Noted time point: patch test 1, 2 weeks after DPC sensitization. Specified treatment: therapeutic diphenylcyclopropenone sensitization with weekly scalp DPC. Blood was drawn before each patch test was applied. J was trimmed by 5 bases and V by 5 bases; bases with no gene match: 5. This CDR3 contains 15 residues. Germline CDR1 and CDR2: MNHEY and SMNVEV (reference sequence). Sequences were derived from whole blood, sampled in connection with sensitization to the hapten diphenylcyclopropenone (DPC). The V and J genes are TRBV27 and TRBJ1-4, with 10 bases that match TRBD1. The origin of this receptor is a man aged 40-49 years with alopecia areata. Some clones in this sample may be carry-over from other donors' samples. The CDR3 DNA is TGTGCCAGCAGTCAACCGGGACAGGGGAATGAAAAACTGTTTTTT. It is translated as CASSQPGQGNEKLFF.